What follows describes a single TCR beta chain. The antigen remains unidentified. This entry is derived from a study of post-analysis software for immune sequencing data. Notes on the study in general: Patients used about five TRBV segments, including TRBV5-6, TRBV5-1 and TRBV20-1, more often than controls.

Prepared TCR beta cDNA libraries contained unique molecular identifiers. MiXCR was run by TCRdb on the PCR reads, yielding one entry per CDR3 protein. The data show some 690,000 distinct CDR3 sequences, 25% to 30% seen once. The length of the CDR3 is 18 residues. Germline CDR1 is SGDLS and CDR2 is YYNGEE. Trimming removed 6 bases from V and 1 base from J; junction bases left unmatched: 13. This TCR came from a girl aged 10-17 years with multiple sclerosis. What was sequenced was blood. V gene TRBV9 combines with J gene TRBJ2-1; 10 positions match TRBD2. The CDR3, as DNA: TGTGCCAGCACAATGGGCGGGACTAGCGAATTATCCTACAATGAGCAGTTCTTC. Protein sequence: CASTMGGTSELSYNEQFF. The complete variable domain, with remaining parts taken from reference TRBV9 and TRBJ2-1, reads DSGVTQTPKHLITATGQRVTLRCSPRSGDLSVYWYQQSLDQGLQFLIQYYNGEERAKGNILERFSAQQFPDLHSELNLSSLELGDSALYFCASTMGGTSELSYNEQFFGPGTRLTVL.